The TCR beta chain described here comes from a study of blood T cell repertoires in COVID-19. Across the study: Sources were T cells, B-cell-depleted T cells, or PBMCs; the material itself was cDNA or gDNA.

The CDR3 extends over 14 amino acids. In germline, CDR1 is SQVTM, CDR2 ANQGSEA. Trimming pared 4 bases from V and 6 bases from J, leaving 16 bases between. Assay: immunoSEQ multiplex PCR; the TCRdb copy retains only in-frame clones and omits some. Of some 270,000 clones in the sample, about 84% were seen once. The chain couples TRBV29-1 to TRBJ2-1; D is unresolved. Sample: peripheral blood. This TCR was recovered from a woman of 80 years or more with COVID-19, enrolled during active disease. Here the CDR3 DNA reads TGCAGCGTTGTCCTGCCTCTCAGGCTCAATGAGCAGTTCTTC. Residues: CSVVLPLRLNEQFF.